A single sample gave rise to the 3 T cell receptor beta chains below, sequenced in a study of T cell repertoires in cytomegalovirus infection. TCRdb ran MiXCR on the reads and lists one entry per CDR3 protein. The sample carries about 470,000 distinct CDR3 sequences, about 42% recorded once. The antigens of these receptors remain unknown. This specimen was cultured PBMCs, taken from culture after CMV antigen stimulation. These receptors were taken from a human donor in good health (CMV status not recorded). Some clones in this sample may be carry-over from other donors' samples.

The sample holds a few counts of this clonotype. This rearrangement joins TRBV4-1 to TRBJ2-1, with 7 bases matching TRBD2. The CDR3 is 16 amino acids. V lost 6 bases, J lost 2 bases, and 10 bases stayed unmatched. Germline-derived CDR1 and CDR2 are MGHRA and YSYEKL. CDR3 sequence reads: CASRGRAFNTYNEQFF. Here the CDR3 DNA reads TGCGCCAGCAGGGGGAGGGCGTTTAATACCTACAATGAGCAGTTCTTC.

CDR3 coding DNA: TGTGCTGCTGCCTTAGACACAGATACGCAGTATTTT. Amino acid sequence: CAAALDTDTQYF. This chain connects TRBV6-6 to TRBJ2-3; the D is unclear. From germline, CDR1 is MNHNY and CDR2 SVGAGI (reference sequence). The CDR3 totals 12 residues.

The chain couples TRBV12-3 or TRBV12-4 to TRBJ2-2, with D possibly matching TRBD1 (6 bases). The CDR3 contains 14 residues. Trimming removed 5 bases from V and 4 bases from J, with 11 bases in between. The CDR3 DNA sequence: TGTGCCAGCAGTAAGGGGGATACCACCGGGGAGCTGTTTTTT. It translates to CASSKGDTTGELFF.